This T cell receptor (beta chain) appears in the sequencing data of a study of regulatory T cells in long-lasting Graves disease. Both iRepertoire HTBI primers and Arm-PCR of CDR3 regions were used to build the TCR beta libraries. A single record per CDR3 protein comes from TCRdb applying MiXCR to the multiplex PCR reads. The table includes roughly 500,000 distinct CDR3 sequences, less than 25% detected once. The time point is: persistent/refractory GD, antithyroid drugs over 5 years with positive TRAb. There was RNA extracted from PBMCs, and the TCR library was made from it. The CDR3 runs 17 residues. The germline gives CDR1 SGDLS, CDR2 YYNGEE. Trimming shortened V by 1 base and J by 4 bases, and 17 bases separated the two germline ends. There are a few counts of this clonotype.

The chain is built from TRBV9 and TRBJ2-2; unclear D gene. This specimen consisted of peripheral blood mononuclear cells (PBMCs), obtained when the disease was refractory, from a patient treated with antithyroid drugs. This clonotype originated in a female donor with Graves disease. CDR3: CASSVLGRRTPTGELFF. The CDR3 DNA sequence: TGTGCCAGCAGCGTACTCGGACGGAGAACACCCACCGGGGAGCTGTTTTTT.